This T cell receptor beta chain was profiled in a study of cytomegalovirus exposure and HLA in healthy donors. CDR3 length: 14 amino acids. Germline CDR1 reads SGHTA; CDR2 reads FQGNSA. Trimming pared 0 bases from V and 5 bases from J, leaving 10 bases between. PCR used 60 Vbeta primers and 13 Jbeta primers. Data came from immunoSEQ multiplex PCR; TCRdb stores just in-frame clones and leaves some out. The profile shows about 78,000 clones, 72% of them singletons. In the case of this clone: Its specificity is not known. The identical CDR3 is also encoded by other nucleotide sequences in the sample.

Findings and caveats of the study: Apparent HLA restriction characterized most CMV-associated TCR beta chains in a later analysis. It was only CMV serostatus that was available as immune exposure information. With later analysis, a missense DCLRE1C variant became linked to TCR beta V- and J-gene trimming.

V is TRBV7-2 and J is TRBJ1-1; TRBD1 might be the D (5 bases). Sequencing was done on a sample of PBMCs. The TCR sequence derives from a woman in her forties in good health and CMV-seropositive. For the CDR3, the DNA is TGTGCCAGCAGCTTAGCGCTTAGGGGTACTGAAGCTTTCTTT. The encoded protein is CASSLALRGTEAFF.